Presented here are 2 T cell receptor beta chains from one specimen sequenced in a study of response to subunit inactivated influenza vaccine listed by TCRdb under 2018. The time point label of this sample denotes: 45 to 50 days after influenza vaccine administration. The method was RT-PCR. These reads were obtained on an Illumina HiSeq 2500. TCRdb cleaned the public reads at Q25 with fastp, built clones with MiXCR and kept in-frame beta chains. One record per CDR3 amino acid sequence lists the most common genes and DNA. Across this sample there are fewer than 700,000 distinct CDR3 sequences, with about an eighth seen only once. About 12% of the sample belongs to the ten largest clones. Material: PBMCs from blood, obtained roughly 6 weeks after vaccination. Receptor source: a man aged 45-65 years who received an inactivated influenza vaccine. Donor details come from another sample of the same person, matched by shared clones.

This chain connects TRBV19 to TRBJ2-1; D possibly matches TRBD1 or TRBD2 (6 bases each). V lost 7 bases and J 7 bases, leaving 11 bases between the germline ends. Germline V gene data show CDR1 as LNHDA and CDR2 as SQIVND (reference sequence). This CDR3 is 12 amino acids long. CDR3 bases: TGTGCCAGTACCGAGGGGGGAAATGAGCAGTTCTTC. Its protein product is CASTEGGNEQFF.

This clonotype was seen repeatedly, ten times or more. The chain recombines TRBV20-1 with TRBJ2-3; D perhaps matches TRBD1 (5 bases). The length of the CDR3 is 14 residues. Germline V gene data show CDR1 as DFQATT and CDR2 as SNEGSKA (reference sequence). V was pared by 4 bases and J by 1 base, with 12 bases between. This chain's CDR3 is CSATRARGTDTQYF. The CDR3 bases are TGCAGTGCTACCAGGGCCCGGGGCACAGATACGCAGTATTTT.